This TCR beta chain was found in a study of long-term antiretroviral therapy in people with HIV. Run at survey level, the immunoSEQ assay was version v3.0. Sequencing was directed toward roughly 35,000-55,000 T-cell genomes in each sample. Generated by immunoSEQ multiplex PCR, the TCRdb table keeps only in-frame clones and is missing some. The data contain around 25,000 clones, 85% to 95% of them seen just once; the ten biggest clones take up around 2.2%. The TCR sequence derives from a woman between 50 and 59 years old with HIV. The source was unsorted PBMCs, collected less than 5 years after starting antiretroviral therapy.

CDR3 in amino acids: CASSLGDDAYEQYF. The CDR3 bases are TGTGCCAGCAGCTTGGGGGACGACGCATACGAGCAGTACTTC. V and J are TRBV7-2 and TRBJ2-7, with D tentatively TRBD1 or TRBD2 (5 bases each). CDR3 length: 14 amino acids. Trimming took off 3 bases at V and 4 bases at J, with 13 bases between the two ends. Germline V CDR1 and CDR2: SGHTA, FQGNSA.